This entry lists 21 T cell receptor beta chains sequenced from one sample in a study of cytomegalovirus exposure and HLA in healthy donors. In the PCR, 60 Vbeta and 13 Jbeta primers were used. TCRdb keeps only in-frame clones here, not all; method: immunoSEQ multiplex PCR. The table lists some 150,000 clones, approximately 80% of them singletons. The sample was PBMCs. The receptor source for this set is a man in his forties or fifties in good health and CMV-seronegative.

The V call is TRBV6-4, the J call TRBJ2-3, with 13 bases identical to TRBD2. V lost 5 bases to trimming and J lost 1 base; unmatched junction nucleotides: 9. CDR1 is MRHNA and CDR2 is SNTAGT in the germline V gene. The CDR3 is made up of 18 amino acids. This CDR3 reads CASSRYGTSGTRTDTQYF. The CDR3 DNA is TGTGCCAGCAGTCGATACGGGACTAGCGGGACCCGCACAGATACGCAGTATTTT.

The J gene is TRBJ2-7, the V gene TRBV5-6, with a tentative D call TRBD1 (6 bases). Per germline, CDR1 SGHDT and CDR2 YYEEEE. This CDR3 has 14 residues. V dropped 2 bases and J dropped 7 bases, with 16 bases sitting between them. The CDR3 DNA reads as TGTGCCAGCAGCTTCGGGCAGGGGTTAGGGGAGCAGTACTTC. Translated, it gives CASSFGQGLGEQYF.

In this sample, this clone turned up a few times. The V and J genes are TRBV5-1 and TRBJ1-1; 10 bases match TRBD1. The CDR3 extends over 15 amino acids. Germline V CDR1 and CDR2: SGHRS, YFSETQ. Trimming at V came to 0 bases and at J to 5 bases, leaving 4 bases not matched to a gene. CDR3 DNA: TGCGCCAGCAGCTTGGAAGGGACAGGGGTGACTGAAGCTTTCTTT. This gives the protein CASSLEGTGVTEAFF.

The chain couples TRBV6-5 to TRBJ1-4; D is uncertain. The CDR3 is made up of 15 amino acids. The V gene's germline CDR1 is MNHEY and CDR2 SVGAGI. The ends were cut back, 0 bases at V and 0 bases at J, with 5 bases in the middle. DNA of the CDR3: TGTGCCAGCAGTTACTCGACTGCAACTAATGAAAAACTGTTTTTT. Residues: CASSYSTATNEKLFF.

The table lists this clone with a few counts. The V and J genes are TRBV18 and TRBJ2-7; D is possibly TRBD1 (5 bases). This CDR3 has 13 residues. Trimming left V 2 bases short and J 6 bases short, with 11 bases between. Germline-derived CDR1 and CDR2 are KGHSH and LQKENI. This CDR3 reads CASSPDSTFEQYF. CDR3 nucleotide sequence: TGTGCCAGCTCACCAGACAGTACCTTCGAGCAGTACTTC.

The J gene is TRBJ2-5, the V gene TRBV9, with 7 nucleotides matching TRBD2. V lost 0 bases to trimming and J lost 13 bases; unmatched junction nucleotides: 6. The CDR3 runs 12 residues. CDR1 is SGDLS and CDR2 is YYNGEE in the germline V gene. The CDR3 loop is CASSVERDYPYF. CDR3 in DNA: TGTGCCAGCAGCGTAGAGAGGGACTACCCGTACTTC.

V usage is TRBV9 and J usage is TRBJ2-7, with a tentative D call TRBD2 (5 bases). V was cut by 0 bases and J by 5 bases, with 9 bases left in between. Per germline, CDR1 SGDLS and CDR2 YYNGEE. The CDR3 extends over 13 amino acids. The CDR3 DNA sequence: TGTGCCAGCAGCGTAGCCGGGAAGGACGAGCAGTACTTC. Translated, it gives CASSVAGKDEQYF.

The genes are TRBV25-1 and TRBJ2-5, with a tentative D call TRBD1 (6 bases). The CDR3 extends over 11 amino acids. Trimming took off 10 bases at V and 12 bases at J, with 18 bases between the two ends. Germline CDR1 reads MGHDK; CDR2 reads SYGVNS. CDR3 nucleotide sequence: TGTGCCATCGGTGACGGGGACACTAAGTACTTC. Encoded protein: CAIGDGDTKYF.

The chain joins TRBV6-5 to TRBJ2-7, with 11 bases that match TRBD2. Germline trimming cut 10 bases from V and 0 bases from J; bases unmatched to any gene: 5. CDR1 and CDR2 (germline): MNHEY, SVGAGI. This CDR3 has 14 residues. CDR3 protein: CATTLAGDSYEQYF. In nucleotides, the CDR3 is TGTGCCACTACACTAGCGGGGGACTCCTACGAGCAGTACTTC.

The rearrangement links TRBV18 to TRBJ1-1, with 7 bases lining up with TRBD1. This CDR3 region has 13 residues. Trimming cost V 8 bases and J 0 bases; bases outside gene matches: 3. Per germline, CDR1 KGHSH and CDR2 LQKENI. CDR3 sequence: CASGGQLNTEAFF. DNA of the CDR3: TGTGCCAGCGGGGGACAGCTGAACACTGAAGCTTTCTTT. The full variable domain, completed using reference TRBV18 and TRBJ1-1, is NAGVMQNPRHLVRRRGQEARLRCSPMKGHSHVYWYRQLPEEGLKFMVYLQKENIIDESGMPKERFSAEFPKEGPSILRIQQVVRGDSAAYFCASGGQLNTEAFFGQGTRLTVV.

The V call is TRBV10-2, the J call TRBJ2-3; 9 bases are a match to TRBD2. Germline CDR1 WSHSY, CDR2 SAAADI. V lost 3 bases, J lost 5 bases, and 6 bases stayed unmatched. There are 15 residues in the CDR3. In DNA form, the CDR3 reads TGCGCCAGCAGTGAAGAGCGGGAGGTGGGAGATACGCAGTATTTT. Translating gives CASSEEREVGDTQYF.

The chain recombines TRBV9 with TRBJ1-5; a weak D match, TRBD1 (6 bases). The CDR3 extends over 15 amino acids. Between the trimmed V and J ends, which lost 1 base and 3 bases, there was a span of 11 bases. Germline V gene sequence: CDR1 SGDLS, CDR2 YYNGEE. This CDR3 reads CASSVSPGDNQPQHF. The CDR3 region has the DNA TGTGCCAGCAGCGTAAGCCCAGGGGACAATCAGCCCCAGCATTTT.

In regard to this clone: Mismatch with germline at one junction end may stem from a read error. This chain links TRBV2 with TRBJ2-7, with D unresolved. The CDR3 totals 11 residues. The germline V gene encodes CDR1 SNHLY and CDR2 FYNNEI. Written as DNA, the CDR3 is TGTGCCAGCAGTGAAGAAAACGAGGAGTACTTC. The encoded protein is CASSEENEEYF.

J is TRBJ2-2 and V is TRBV5-4; weak D call: TRBD2 (6 bases). The V end was cut by 2 bases, the J end by 4 bases, with 12 bases between. The CDR3 extends over 15 amino acids. Germline V CDR1 and CDR2: SGHNT, YYREEE (reference sequence). This CDR3 reads CASSLRERGTGELFF. As DNA, the CDR3 is TGTGCCAGCAGCTTACGGGAGAGGGGCACCGGGGAGCTGTTTTTT.

The V gene is TRBV7-9, the J gene TRBJ2-1; possible D gene TRBD1, 5 bases. From germline, CDR1 is SEHNR and CDR2 FQNEAQ (reference sequence). The CDR3 runs 18 residues. The V end was cut by 2 bases, the J end by 1 base, with 18 bases between. The chain's CDR3 is CASSLNGASPISYNEQFF. CDR3 sequence (DNA): TGTGCCAGCAGCTTAAATGGGGCTAGTCCGATTTCCTACAATGAGCAGTTCTTC.

The V and J genes are TRBV6-5 and TRBJ2-3; 13 bases map to TRBD2. Germline CDR1 MNHEY, CDR2 SVGAGI. CDR3 length: 16 amino acids. V lost 4 bases, J lost 2 bases, and 3 bases stayed unmatched. In DNA, the CDR3 is TGTGCCAGCAGTTTACTAGCGGGGGGGGACACAGATACGCAGTATTTT. It encodes CASSLLAGGDTDTQYF.

This chain links TRBV28 with TRBJ2-3; TRBD2 matches 16 bases. Germline lookup yields CDR1 MDHEN and CDR2 SYDVKM. The CDR3 consists of 18 residues. The V and J ends lost 1 base and 4 bases, in that order; junction bases with no gene match: 5. The CDR3 here is CASSLSGLAGGDADTQYF. The CDR3 region has the DNA TGTGCCAGCAGTTTATCGGGACTAGCGGGGGGGGACGCAGATACGCAGTATTTT.

This clone has more than one count but fewer than ten. V is TRBV29-1 and J is TRBJ2-1, with D hard to call. The CDR3 is 11 residues long. Per germline, CDR1 SQVTM and CDR2 ANQGSEA. Trimming removed 7 bases from V and 4 bases from J, with 8 bases in between. CDR3 in amino acids: CSGRYYNEQFF. CDR3 bases: TGCAGCGGCAGGTATTACAATGAGCAGTTCTTC.

This chain joins TRBV6-1 and TRBJ1-1; D gene unclear. Trimming took 2 bases from V and 1 from J, leaving 8 bases between them. The CDR3 totals 14 residues. Germline V gives CDR1 MNHNS, CDR2 SASEGT. CDR3 DNA sequence: TGTGCCAGCAGTGAAAGCCAGGCGAACACTGAAGCTTTCTTT. The encoded protein is CASSESQANTEAFF.

The chain combines TRBV9 with TRBJ1-6, with 7 nucleotides matching TRBD1. V dropped 0 bases and J dropped 5; count of bases not matched to a gene: 5. The germline V gene has CDR1 SGDLS and CDR2 YYNGEE. CDR3 length equals 16 residues. This chain's CDR3 is CASSVGRTGNNSPLHF. Here the CDR3 DNA reads TGTGCCAGCAGCGTAGGTAGGACAGGCAATAATTCACCCCTCCACTTT.

This clone was counted a single time. The rearrangement uses TRBV11-1 and TRBJ2-1; tentative D call: TRBD2 (6 bases). This CDR3 has 14 amino acids. Germline V CDR1 and CDR2: SGHAT, FQDESV (reference sequence). V lost 4 bases to trimming and J lost 7 bases, with 14 bases between them. Written as DNA, the CDR3 is TGTGCCAGCAGCTCAGCAGGTGGGAGGAATGAGCAGTTCTTC. Its protein product is CASSSAGGRNEQFF.